These T cell receptor beta chains were read from a single sample in a study of T-cell reconstitution after alpha-beta-depleted transplantation in children. TCRdb passed the PCR reads through MiXCR, listing each CDR3 protein once. The data hold around 960,000 distinct CDR3 sequences, with about 29% observed a single time. The source material was PBMCs, mostly from graft donor cells, sampled 360 days after TCRalphabeta/CD19-depleted stem cell transplant. All receptors derive from a boy younger than two who had a stem cell transplant for SCID, so the T cells may come from the graft donor. Each CDR3 is given with its conserved first and last residue. The D gene is left open where the match is weak. Expanded clones get a size class; other rows say once, few or many, or leave the size out.

>.|TRBV11-2|.|16
CASSLDGYNSYNEQFF
>.|TRBV4-2|.|16
CASSQDRPGMYDEQFF
>TRBD1|TRBV6-1|.|17
CASSEAGVADRDQPQHF
>.|TRBV4-1|.|15
CASSQRGLATDTQYF
>TRBD1|TRBV2|.|15
CASSQVPGQGNEQYF
>.|TRBV10-3|once|14
CAISGGWRAYEQYF
>.|TRBV27|.|15
CASSRRGPSSYEQYF
>TRBD1|TRBV11-2|.|15
CASSERTGVTDTQYF
>TRBD2|TRBV12-3/TRBV12-4|.|15
CASSLKVGRASEQFF
>.|TRBV12-3/TRBV12-4|.|15
CASSPRDTLQETQYF
>TRBD2|TRBV4-3|.|14
CASSQGRGVYEQYF
>.|TRBV2|few|14
CASSGGTVNTEAFF
>.|TRBV20-1|few|12
CSVRGSYNEQFF
>.|TRBV28|few|15
CASSSGTQLFQPQHF
>.|TRBV12-3/TRBV12-4|.|14
CASSKRGARETQYF
>.|TRBV7-3|.|15
CASSLIAGTNYGYTF
>TRBD2|TRBV11-3|.|17
CASSLGIGGVGYNEQFF
>TRBD2|TRBV4-1|.|15
CASSQVTSGGNEQFF
>TRBD2|TRBV5-1|.|19
CASKPLAGGTLSSYNEQFF
>.|TRBV18|.|14
CASSQTGFLSPQHF
>.|TRBV18|.|13
CASSPPVGETQYF
>.|TRBV6-2/TRBV6-3|few|15
CASSYARVITDTQYF
>.|TRBV12-3/TRBV12-4|.|13
CASSADEGAEQYF
>.|TRBV29-1|few|15
CSVEAPGRWGDTQYF
>TRBD1|TRBV29-1|.|15
CSVEPRDRDTDTQYF
>TRBD1|TRBV6-1|many|13
CASGDRGYNEQFF
>.|TRBV13|few|13
CASRGDPGAEAFF
>.|TRBV4-2|.|15
CASSQTRGATYEQYF
>TRBD2|TRBV6-1|.|17
CASSELLAGEPNETQYF
>.|TRBV20-1|.|14
CSARDPGVGYEQYF
>TRBD1|TRBV7-6|.|17
CASSLAPRQGRTYEQYF
>TRBD2|TRBV6-5|few|17
CASMDPGTSGGVGGQFF
>.|TRBV5-1|many|13
CASIEGDTGELFF
>.|TRBV7-7|few|13
CASSSRQTGELFF
>TRBD2|TRBV9|few|17
CASSVGGSGGAGNEQFF